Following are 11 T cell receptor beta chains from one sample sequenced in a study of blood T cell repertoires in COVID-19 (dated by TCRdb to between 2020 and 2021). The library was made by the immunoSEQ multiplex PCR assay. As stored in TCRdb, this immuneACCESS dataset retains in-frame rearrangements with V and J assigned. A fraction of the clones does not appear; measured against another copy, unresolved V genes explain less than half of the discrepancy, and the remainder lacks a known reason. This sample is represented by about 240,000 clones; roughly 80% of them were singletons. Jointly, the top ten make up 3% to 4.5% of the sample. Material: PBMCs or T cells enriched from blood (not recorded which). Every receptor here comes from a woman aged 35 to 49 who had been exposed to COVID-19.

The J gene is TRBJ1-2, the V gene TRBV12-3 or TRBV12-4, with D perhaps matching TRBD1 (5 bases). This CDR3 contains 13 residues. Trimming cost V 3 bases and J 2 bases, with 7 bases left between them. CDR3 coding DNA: TGTGCCAGCAGTTTTCCAGGGAACTATGGCTACACCTTC. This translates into CASSFPGNYGYTF.

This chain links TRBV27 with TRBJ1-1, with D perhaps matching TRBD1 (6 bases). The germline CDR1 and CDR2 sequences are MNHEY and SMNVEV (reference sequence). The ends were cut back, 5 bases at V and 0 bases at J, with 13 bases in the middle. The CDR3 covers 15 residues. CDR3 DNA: TGTGCCAGCAGTAAGTACAGGGAATTGAACACTGAAGCTTTCTTT. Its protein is CASSKYRELNTEAFF.

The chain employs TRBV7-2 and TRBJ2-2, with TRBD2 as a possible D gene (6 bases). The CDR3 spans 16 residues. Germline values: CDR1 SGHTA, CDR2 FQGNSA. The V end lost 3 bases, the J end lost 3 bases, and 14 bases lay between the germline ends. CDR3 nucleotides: TGTGCCAGCAGCTTCTCCCAACTAGCCGACACCGGGGAGCTGTTTTTT. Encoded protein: CASSFSQLADTGELFF.

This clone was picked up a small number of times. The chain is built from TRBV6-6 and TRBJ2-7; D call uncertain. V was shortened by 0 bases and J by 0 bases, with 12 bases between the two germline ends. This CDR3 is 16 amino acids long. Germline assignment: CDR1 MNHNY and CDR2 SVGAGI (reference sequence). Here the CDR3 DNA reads TGTGCCAGCAGTTACTCTAGCCTCGCTAGCTCCTACGAGCAGTACTTC. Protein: CASSYSSLASSYEQYF.

CDR3 amino acids: CASSVGTSGPLDTQYF. The CDR3 nucleotides read TGTGCCAGCAGCGTCGGGACTAGCGGACCTCTGGATACGCAGTATTTT. This chain joins TRBV9 and TRBJ2-3; 11 bases fit TRBD2. Unmatched junction bases numbered 8, after V lost 2 bases and J lost 6 bases. Per the germline V gene, CDR1 is SGDLS and CDR2 is YYNGEE. This CDR3 is built from 16 residues. The variable domain in full, completed from reference TRBV9 and TRBJ2-3, reads DSGVTQTPKHLITATGQRVTLRCSPRSGDLSVYWYQQSLDQGLQFLIQYYNGEERAKGNILERFSAQQFPDLHSELNLSSLELGDSALYFCASSVGTSGPLDTQYFGPGTRLTVL.

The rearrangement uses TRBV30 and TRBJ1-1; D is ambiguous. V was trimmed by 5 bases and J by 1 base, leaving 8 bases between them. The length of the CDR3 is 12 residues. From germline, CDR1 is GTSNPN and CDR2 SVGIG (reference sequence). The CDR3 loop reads CAWARQNTEAFF. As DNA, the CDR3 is TGTGCCTGGGCCCGACAGAACACTGAAGCTTTCTTT.

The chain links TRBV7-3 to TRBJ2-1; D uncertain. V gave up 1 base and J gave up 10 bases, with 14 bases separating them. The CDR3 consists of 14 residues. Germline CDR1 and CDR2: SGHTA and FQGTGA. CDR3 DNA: TGTGCCAGCAGCTTAAGGGTCAGCGTCCCCGAGCAGTTCTTC. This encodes CASSLRVSVPEQFF.

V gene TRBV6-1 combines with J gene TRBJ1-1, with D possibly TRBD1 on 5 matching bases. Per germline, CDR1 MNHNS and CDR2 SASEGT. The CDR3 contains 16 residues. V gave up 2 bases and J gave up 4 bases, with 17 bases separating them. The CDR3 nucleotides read TGTGCCAGCAGTGAAAGGCGGGGACGGGGAGGCACTGAAGCTTTCTTT. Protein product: CASSERRGRGGTEAFF.

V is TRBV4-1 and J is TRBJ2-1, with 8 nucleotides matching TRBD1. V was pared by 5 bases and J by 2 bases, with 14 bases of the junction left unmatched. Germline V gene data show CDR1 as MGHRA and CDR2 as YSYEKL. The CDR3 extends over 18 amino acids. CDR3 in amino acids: CASSSRTQGAFAYNEQFF. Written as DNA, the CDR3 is TGCGCCAGCAGCTCAAGAACTCAGGGGGCTTTCGCCTACAATGAGCAGTTCTTC.

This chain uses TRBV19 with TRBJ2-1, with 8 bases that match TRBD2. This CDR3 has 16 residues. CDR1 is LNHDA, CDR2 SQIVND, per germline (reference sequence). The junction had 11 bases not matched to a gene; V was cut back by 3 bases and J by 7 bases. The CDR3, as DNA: TGTGCCAGTAGTATTTCCGCGGGGGGTTGGGTGAATGAGCAGTTCTTC. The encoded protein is CASSISAGGWVNEQFF.

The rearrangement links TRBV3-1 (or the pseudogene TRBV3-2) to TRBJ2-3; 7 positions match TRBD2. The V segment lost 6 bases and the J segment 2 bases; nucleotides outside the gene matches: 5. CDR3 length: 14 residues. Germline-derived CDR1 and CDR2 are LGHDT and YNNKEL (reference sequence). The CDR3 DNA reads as TGTGCCAGCAGTTACGGGACTATCACAGATACGCAGTATTTT. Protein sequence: CASSYGTITDTQYF.